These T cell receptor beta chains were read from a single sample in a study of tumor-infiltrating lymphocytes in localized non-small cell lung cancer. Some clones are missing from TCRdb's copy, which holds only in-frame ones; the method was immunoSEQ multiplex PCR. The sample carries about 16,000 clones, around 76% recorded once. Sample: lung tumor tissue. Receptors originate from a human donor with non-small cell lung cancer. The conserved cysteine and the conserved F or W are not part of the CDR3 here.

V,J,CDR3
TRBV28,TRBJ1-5,ASHPRIGRSQPQH
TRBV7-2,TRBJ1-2,ASSPGRGGGYGYT
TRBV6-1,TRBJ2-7,ASTAPGWDTYEQY
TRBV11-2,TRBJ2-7,ASSLESLGRYEQY
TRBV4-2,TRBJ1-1,ASSQDGTNTEAF
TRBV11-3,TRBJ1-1,ASSSRSGQTEAF
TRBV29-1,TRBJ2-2,SVEDWGGTGELF
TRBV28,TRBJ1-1,ASSTQTGLRTEAF
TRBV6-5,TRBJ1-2,ASSYSGGTTNYGYT
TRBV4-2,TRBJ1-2,ASSQDSGLTAGGYT